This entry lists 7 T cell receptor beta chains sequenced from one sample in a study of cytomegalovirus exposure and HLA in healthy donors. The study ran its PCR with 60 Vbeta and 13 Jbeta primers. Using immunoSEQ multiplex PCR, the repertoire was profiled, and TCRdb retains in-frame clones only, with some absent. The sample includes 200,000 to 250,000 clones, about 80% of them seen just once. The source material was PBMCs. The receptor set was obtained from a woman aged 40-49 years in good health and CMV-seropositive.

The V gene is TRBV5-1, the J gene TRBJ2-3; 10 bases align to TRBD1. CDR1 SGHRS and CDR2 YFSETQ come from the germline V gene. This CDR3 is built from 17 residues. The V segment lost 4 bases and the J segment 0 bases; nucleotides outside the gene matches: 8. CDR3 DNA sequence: TGCGCCAGCAGCCGGACCGGGACAGGGGCCAGCACAGATACGCAGTATTTT. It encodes CASSRTGTGASTDTQYF.

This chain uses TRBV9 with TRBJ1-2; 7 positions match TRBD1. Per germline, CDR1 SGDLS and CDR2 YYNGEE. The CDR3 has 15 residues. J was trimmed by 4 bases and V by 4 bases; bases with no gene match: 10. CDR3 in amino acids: CASSLTGTAVYGYTF. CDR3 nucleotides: TGTGCCAGCAGCCTTACCGGGACAGCAGTCTATGGCTACACCTTC.

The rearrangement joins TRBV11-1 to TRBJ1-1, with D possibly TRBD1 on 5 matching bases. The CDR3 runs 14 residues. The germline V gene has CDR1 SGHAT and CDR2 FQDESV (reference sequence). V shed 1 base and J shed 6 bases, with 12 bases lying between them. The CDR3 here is CASSLERGRAEAFF. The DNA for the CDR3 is TGTGCCAGCAGCTTAGAAAGGGGAAGAGCTGAAGCTTTCTTT.

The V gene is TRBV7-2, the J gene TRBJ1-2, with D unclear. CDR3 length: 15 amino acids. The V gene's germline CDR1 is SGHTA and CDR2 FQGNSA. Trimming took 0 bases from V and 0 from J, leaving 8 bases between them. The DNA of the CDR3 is TGTGCCAGCAGCTTAGCGGGCAGTCCTAACTATGGCTACACCTTC. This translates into CASSLAGSPNYGYTF.

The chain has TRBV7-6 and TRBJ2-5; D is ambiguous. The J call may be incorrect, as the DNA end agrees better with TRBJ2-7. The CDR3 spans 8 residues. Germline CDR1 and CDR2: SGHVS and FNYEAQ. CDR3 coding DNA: TGTGCCAGGTACGAGCAGTACTTC. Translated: CARYEQYF.

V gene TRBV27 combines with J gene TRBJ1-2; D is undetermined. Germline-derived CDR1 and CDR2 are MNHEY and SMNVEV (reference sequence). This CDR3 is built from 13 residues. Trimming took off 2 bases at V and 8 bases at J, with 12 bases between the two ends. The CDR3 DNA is TGTGCCAGCAGTTTAAGGCCGGGTACCGGCTACACCTTC. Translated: CASSLRPGTGYTF.

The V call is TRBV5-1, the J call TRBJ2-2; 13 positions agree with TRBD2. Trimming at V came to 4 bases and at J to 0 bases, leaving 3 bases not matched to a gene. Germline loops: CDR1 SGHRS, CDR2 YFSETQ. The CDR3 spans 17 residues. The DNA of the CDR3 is TGCGCCAGCAGCCCGGGACTAGCGGGGCCGAACACCGGGGAGCTGTTTTTT. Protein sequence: CASSPGLAGPNTGELFF.